This entry describes one T cell receptor beta chain. The target antigen is unknown. CDR1 and CDR2 (germline): SGHTA, FQGNSA. Deletions cut 0 bases from V and 8 bases from J, with 11 bases between. The length of the CDR3 is 14 residues. The data were taken from a study of CD8+ T cells in alopecia areata. For the study at large: A regimen of oral tofacitinib, 5 to 10 mg twice daily, was given to treated patients. The study, taken as a whole, reports: Patients displayed less clarity in TCR sharing than mice, a finding possibly related to HLA. Among the cells sequenced in scalp samples are also the resident alphabeta T cells of normal skin. Especially in alopecia totalis/universalis, lesional scalp showed greater clonality than normal scalp did.

cDNA prepared by RNA extraction and subsequent reverse transcription served as the template for sequencing. Measured with immunoSEQ multiplex PCR; TCRdb has only the in-frame clones, and not every one. The sample records some 170,000 clones, about 63% being singletons. The specimen was CD4+ T cells sorted from blood, collected at week 0. This receptor was taken from a human donor with alopecia areata. The rearrangement joins TRBV7-2 to TRBJ2-4; D not resolved. The CDR3 region has the DNA TGTGCCAGCAGCTTAGCTAAGGGTTGGGACATTCAGTACTTC. Encoded protein: CASSLAKGWDIQYF.